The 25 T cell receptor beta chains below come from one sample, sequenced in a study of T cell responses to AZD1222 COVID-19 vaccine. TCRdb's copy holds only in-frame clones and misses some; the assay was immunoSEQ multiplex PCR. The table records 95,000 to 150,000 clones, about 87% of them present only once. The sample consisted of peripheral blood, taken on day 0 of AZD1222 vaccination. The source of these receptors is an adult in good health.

CDR3 in amino acids: CASSNGDYGYTF. The CDR3 coding sequence is TGTGCCAGCAGCAACGGAGACTATGGCTACACCTTC. This chain joins TRBV6-1 and TRBJ1-2; D is undetermined. Trimming took 6 bases from V and 3 from J, leaving 8 bases between them. CDR3 length: 12 residues. CDR1 and CDR2 (germline): MNHNS, SASEGT.

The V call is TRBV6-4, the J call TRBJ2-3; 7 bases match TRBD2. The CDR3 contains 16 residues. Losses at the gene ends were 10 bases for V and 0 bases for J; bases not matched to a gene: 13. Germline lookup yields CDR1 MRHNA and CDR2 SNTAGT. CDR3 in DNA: TGTGCCACCGCCCCCCTCGCGGGGGTTAGCACAGATACGCAGTATTTT. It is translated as CATAPLAGVSTDTQYF.

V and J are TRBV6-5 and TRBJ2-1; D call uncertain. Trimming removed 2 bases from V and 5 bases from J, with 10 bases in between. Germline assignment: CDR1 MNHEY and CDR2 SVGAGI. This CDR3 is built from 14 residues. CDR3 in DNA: TGTGCCAGCAGTTACGTCGCGAGGAACAATGAGCAGTTCTTC. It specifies CASSYVARNNEQFF.

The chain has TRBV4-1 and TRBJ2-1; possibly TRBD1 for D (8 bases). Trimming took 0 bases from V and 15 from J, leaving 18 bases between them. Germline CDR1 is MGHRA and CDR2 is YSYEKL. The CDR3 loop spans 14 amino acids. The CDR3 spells CASSQESQGGRLFF. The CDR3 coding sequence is TGCGCCAGCAGCCAAGAGTCACAGGGGGGGCGATTGTTCTTC.

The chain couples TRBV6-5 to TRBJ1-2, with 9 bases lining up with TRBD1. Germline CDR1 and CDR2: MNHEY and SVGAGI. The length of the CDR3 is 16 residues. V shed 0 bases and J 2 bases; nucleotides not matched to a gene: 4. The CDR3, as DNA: TGTGCCAGCAGTTACTCAGCTACAGGGGGCAACTATGGCTACACCTTC. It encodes CASSYSATGGNYGYTF.

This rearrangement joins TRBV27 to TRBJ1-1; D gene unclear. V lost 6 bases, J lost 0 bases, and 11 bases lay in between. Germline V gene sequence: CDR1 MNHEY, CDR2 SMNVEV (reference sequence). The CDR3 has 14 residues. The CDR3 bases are TGTGCCAGCAGCCGATATTCTCTGAACACTGAAGCTTTCTTT. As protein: CASSRYSLNTEAFF.

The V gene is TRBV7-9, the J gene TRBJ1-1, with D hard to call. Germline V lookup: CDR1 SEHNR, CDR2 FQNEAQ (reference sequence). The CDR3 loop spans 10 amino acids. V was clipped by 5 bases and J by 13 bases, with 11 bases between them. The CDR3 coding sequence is TGTGCCAGCAGCCTGCGGATCCTTTTCTTT. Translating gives CASSLRILFF.

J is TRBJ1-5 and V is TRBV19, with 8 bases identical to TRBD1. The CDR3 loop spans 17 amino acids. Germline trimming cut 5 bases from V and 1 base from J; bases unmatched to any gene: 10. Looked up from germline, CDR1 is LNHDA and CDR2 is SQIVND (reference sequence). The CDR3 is CASSSRQGIGSNQPQHF. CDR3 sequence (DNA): TGTGCCAGTAGTTCCCGACAGGGGATAGGGAGCAATCAGCCCCAGCATTTT.

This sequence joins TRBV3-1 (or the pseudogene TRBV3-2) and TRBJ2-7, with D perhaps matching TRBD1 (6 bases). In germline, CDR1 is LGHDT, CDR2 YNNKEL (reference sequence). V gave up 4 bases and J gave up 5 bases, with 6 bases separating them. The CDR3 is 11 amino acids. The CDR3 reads CASSPGDEQYF. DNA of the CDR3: TGTGCCAGCAGCCCAGGGGACGAGCAGTACTTC.

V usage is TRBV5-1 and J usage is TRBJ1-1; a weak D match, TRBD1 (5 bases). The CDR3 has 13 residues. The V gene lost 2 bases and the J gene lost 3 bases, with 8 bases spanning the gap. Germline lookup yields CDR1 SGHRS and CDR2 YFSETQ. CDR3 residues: CASSFKGDTEAFF. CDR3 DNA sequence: TGCGCCAGCAGCTTTAAAGGGGACACTGAAGCTTTCTTT.

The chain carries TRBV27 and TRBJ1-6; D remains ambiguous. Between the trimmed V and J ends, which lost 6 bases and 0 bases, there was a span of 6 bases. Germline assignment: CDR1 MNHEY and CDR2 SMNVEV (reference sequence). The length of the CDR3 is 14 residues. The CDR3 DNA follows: TGTGCCAGCAGAAAGAGCTCCTATAATTCACCCCTCCACTTT. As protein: CASRKSSYNSPLHF.

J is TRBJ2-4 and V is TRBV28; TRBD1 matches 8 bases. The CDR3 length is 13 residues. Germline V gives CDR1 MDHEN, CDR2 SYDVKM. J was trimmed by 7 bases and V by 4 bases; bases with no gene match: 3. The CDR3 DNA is TGTGCCAGCAGTTCCGACAGGGGCAACATTCAGTACTTC. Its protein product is CASSSDRGNIQYF.

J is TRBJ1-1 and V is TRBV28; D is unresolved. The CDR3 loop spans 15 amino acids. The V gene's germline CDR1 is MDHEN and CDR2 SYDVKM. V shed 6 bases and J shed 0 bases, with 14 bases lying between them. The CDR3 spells CASSRKGLLNTEAFF. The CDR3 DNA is TGTGCCAGCAGCAGAAAGGGCCTGTTGAACACTGAAGCTTTCTTT.

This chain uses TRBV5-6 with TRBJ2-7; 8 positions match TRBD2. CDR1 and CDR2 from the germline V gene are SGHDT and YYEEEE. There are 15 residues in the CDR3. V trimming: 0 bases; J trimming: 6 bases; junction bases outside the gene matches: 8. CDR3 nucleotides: TGTGCCAGCAGCTTGGTCACTAGCGGAGCCGTCGAGCAGTACTTC. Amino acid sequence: CASSLVTSGAVEQYF.

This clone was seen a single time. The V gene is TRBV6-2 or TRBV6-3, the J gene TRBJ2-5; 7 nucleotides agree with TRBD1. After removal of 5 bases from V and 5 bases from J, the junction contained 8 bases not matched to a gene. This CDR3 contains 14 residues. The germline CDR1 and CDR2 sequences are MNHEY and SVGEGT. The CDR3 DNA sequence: TGTGCCAGCAGTGCCCAGACAGGGCTGGAGACCCAGTACTTC. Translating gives CASSAQTGLETQYF.

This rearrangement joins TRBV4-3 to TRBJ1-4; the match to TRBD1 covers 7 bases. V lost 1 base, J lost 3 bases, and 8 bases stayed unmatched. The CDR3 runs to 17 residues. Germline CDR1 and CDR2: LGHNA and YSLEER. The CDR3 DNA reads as TGCGCCAGCAGCCAAGGTGTAATGGGACAGTCTAATGAAAAACTGTTTTTT. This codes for CASSQGVMGQSNEKLFF.

CDR3 DNA: TGTGCCAGCAGCGCTTACCGGGACAACAATCAGCCCCAGCATTTT. It codes for CASSAYRDNNQPQHF. V is TRBV4-2 and J is TRBJ1-5, with D tentatively TRBD1 (6 bases). Germline V CDR1 and CDR2: LGHNA, YNFKEQ. V was pared by 5 bases and J by 3 bases, with 14 bases between. CDR3 size: 15 residues.

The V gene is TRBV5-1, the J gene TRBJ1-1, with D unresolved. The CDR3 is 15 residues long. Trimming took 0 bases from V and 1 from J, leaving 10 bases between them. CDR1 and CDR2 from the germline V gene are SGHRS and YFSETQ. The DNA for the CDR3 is TGCGCCAGCAGCTTGGAGGCAGGAGGGAACACTGAAGCTTTCTTT. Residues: CASSLEAGGNTEAFF.

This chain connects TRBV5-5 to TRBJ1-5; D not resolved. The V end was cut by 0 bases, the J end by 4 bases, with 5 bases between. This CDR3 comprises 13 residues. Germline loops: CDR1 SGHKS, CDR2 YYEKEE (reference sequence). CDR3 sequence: CASSLDWNQPQHF. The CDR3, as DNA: TGTGCCAGCAGCTTGGACTGGAATCAGCCCCAGCATTTT.

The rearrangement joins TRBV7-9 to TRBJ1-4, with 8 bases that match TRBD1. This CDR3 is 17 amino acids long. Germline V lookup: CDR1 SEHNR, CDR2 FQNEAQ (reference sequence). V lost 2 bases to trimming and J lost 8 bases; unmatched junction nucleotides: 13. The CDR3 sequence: CASSLSVGGQGGEKLFF. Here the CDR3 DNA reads TGTGCCAGCAGCTTATCTGTCGGAGGACAGGGAGGGGAAAAACTGTTTTTT.

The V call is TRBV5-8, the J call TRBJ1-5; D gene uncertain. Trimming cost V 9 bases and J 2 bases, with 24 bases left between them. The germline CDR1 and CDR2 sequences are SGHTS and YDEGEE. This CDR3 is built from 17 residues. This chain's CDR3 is CATFTIGTEQGNQPQHF. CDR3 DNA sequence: TGTGCCACCTTCACGATCGGAACCGAGCAAGGCAATCAGCCCCAGCATTTT.

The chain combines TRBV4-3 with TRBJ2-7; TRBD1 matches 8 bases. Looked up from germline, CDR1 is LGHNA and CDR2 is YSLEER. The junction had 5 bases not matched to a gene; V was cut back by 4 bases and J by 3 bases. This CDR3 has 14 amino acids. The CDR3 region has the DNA TGCGCCAGCAGCCTGCGGACAGGGAGCTACGAGCAGTACTTC. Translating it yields CASSLRTGSYEQYF.

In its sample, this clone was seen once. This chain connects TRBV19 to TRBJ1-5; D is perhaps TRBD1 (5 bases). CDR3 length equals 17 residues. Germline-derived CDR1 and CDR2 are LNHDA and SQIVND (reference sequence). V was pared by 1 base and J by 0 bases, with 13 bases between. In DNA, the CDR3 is TGTGCCAGTAGTATAGTCAAAGGACACCCTAGCAATCAGCCCCAGCATTTT. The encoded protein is CASSIVKGHPSNQPQHF.

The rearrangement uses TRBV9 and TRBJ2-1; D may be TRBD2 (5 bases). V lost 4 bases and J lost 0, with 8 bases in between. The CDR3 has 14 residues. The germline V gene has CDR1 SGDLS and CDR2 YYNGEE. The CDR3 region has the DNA TGTGCCAGCAGCACGAGGGACTCCTACAATGAGCAGTTCTTC. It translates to CASSTRDSYNEQFF.

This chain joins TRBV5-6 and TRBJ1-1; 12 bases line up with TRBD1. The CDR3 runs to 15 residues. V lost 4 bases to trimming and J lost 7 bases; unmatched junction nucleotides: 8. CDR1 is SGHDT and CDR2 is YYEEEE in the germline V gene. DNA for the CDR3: TGTGCCAGCAGCCCTAGTGGGACAGGGGGCGTTGAAGCTTTCTTT. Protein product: CASSPSGTGGVEAFF.